The clone carrying this T cell receptor beta chain was observed once. Its antigen is not known. The data derive from a study of T-cell memory formation after mild COVID-19. General observations from the study: Clones from the second wave (peaking day 37) had unconfirmed SARS-CoV-2 specificity.

From the 5' RACE reads, TCRdb called clonotypes with MiXCR, one entry per CDR3 protein. Among more than 250,000 distinct CDR3 sequences listed, roughly 17% were seen once. The ends were cut back, 3 bases at V and 3 bases at J, with 15 bases in the middle. Looked up from germline, CDR1 is PRHDT and CDR2 is FYEKMQ (reference sequence). The CDR3 is 15 amino acids. The V and J genes are TRBV13 and TRBJ2-7, with D perhaps TRBD2 (6 bases). The clonotype comes from a man younger than 35 who had mild COVID-19 (a few samples of this study predate the infection). Cell type and time point are not known. The sequenced sample was PBMCs or a T cell subset sorted from them (not recorded which). CDR3 in DNA: TGTGCCAGCAGCTTCGCCGGGAGCCCCCGCTACGAGCAGTACTTC. It specifies CASSFAGSPRYEQYF.